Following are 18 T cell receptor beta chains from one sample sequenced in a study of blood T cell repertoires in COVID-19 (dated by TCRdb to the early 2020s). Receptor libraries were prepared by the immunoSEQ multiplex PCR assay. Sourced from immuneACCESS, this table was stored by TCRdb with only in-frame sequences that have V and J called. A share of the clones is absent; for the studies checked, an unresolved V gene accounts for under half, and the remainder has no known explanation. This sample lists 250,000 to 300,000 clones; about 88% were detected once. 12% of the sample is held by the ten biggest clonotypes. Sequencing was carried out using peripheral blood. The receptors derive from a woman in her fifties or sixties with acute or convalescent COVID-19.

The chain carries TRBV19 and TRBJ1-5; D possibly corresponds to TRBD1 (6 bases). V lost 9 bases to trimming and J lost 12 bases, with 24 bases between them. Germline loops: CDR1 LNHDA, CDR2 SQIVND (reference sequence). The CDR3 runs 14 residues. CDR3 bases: TGTGCCAGCACTCCGGGGCCCTCAGGGGTCTTCCAGCATTTT. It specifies CASTPGPSGVFQHF. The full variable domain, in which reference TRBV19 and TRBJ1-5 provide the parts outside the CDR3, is DGGITQSPKYLFRKEGQNVTLSCEQNLNHDAMYWYRQDPGQGLRLIYYSQIVNDFQKGDIAEGYSVSREKKESFPLTVTSAQKNPTAFYLCASTPGPSGVFQHFGDGTRLSIL.

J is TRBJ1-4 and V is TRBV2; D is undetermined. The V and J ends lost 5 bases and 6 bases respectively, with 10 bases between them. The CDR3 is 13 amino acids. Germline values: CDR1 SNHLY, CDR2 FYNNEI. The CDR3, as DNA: TGTGCCAGCAGTTCCGATTCGGATGAAAAACTGTTTTTT. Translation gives CASSSDSDEKLFF.

CDR3 sequence: CASSYGGGTVYSPLHF. The CDR3 region has the DNA TGTGCCAGCAGTTACGGGGGTGGGACAGTATATTCACCCCTCCACTTT. This chain uses TRBV6-5 with TRBJ1-6, with 7 bases fitting TRBD1. The ends lost 2 bases at V and 8 bases at J; junction bases unmatched: 9. CDR3 length equals 16 residues. Per germline, CDR1 MNHEY and CDR2 SVGAGI.

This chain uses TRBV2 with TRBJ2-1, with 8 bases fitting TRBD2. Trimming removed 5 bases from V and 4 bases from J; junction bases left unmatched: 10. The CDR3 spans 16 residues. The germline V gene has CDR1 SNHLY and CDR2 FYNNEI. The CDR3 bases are TGTGCCAGCAGTCCGAGACTAGCGCCCGCTTACAATGAGCAGTTCTTC. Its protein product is CASSPRLAPAYNEQFF.

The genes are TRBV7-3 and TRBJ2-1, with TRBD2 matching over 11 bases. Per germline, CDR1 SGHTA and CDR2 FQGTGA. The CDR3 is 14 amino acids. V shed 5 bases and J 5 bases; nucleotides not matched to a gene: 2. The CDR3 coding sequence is TGTGCCAGCAGCCCGGGACTAGCGGACAATGAGCAGTTCTTC. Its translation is CASSPGLADNEQFF. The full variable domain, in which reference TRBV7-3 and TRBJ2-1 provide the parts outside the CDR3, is GAGVSQTPSNKVTEKGKYVELRCDPISGHTALYWYRQSLGQGPEFLIYFQGTGAADDSGLPNDRFFAVRPEGSVSTLKIQRTERGDSAVYLCASSPGLADNEQFFGPGTRLTVL.

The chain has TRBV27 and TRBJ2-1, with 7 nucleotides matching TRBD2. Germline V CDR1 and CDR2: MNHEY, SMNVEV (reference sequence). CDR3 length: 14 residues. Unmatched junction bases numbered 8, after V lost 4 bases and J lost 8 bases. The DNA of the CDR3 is TGTGCCAGCAGTTACGGACTAGGTATCGATGAGCAGTTCTTC. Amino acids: CASSYGLGIDEQFF.

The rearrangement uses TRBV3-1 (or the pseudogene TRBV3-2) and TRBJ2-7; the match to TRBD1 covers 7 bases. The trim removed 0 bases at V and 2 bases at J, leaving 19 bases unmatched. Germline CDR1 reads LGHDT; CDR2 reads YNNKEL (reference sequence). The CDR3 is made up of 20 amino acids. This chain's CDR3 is CASSQERPRRPTGTAYEQYF. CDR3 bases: TGTGCCAGCAGCCAAGAAAGACCGAGGAGGCCGACAGGGACCGCCTACGAGCAGTACTTC.

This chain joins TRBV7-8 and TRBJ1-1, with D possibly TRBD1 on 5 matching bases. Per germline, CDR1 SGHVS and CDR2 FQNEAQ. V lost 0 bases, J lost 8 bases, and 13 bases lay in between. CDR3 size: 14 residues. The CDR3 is CASSLADQGLEAFF. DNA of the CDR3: TGTGCCAGCAGCTTAGCGGACCAGGGCCTAGAAGCTTTCTTT.

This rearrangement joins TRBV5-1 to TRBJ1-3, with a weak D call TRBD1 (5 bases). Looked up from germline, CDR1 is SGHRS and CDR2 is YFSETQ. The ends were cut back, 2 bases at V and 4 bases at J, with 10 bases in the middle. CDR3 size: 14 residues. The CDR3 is CASSFQGEGNTIYF. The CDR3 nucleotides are TGCGCCAGCAGCTTCCAGGGCGAAGGAAACACCATATATTTT. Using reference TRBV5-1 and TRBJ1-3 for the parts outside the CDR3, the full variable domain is KAGVTQTPRYLIKTRGQQVTLSCSPISGHRSVSWYQQTPGQGLQFLFEYFSETQRNKGNFPGRFSGRQFSNSRSEMNVSTLELGDSALYLCASSFQGEGNTIYFGEGSWLTVV.

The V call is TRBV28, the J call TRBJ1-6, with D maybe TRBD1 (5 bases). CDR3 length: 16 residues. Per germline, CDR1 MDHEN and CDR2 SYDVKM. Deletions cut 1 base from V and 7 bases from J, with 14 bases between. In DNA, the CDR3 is TGTGCCAGCAGTTTATCCTACCCCCGACAGAATTCACCCCTCCACTTT. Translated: CASSLSYPRQNSPLHF.

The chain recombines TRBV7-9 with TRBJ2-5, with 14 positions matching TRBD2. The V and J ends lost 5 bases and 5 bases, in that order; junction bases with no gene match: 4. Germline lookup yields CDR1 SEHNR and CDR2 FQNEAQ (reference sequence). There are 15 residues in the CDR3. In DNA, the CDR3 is TGTGCCAGCAGCGCGGGACTAGCGGGAGTGGAGACCCAGTACTTC. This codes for CASSAGLAGVETQYF.

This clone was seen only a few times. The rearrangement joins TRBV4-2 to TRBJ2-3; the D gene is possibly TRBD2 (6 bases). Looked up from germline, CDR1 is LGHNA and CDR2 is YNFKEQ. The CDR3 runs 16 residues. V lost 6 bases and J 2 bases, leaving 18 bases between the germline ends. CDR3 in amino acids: CASRTGSGGITDTQYF. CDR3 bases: TGTGCCAGCAGGACGGGATCCGGCGGGATCACAGATACGCAGTATTTT.

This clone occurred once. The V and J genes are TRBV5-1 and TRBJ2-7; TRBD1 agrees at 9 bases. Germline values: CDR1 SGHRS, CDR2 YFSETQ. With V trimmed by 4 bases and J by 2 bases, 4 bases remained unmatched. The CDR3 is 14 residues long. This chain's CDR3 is CASSLQGAPYEQYF. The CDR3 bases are TGCGCCAGCAGCCTACAGGGGGCCCCCTACGAGCAGTACTTC.

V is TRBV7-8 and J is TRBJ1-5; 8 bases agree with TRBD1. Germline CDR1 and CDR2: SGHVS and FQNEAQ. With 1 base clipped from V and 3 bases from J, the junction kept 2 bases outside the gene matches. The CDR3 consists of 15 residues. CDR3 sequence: CASSLEGQDNQPQHF. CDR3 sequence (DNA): TGTGCCAGCAGCTTAGAGGGACAGGACAATCAGCCCCAGCATTTT.

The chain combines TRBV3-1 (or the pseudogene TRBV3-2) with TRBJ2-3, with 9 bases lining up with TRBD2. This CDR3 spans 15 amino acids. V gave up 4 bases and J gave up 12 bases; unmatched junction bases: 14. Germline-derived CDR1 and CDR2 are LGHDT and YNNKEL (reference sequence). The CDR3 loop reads CASSLGWLAGSPQYF. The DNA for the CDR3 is TGTGCCAGCAGCCTAGGTTGGCTAGCGGGGTCCCCCCAGTATTTT.

The CDR3 spells CASSSHLGLAGLGDTQYF. The CDR3 DNA sequence: TGTGCCAGCAGCTCCCACCTGGGACTAGCGGGGCTCGGAGATACGCAGTATTTT. V is TRBV7-2 and J is TRBJ2-3, with 13 bases matching TRBD2. CDR3 length: 18 residues. Germline CDR1 SGHTA, CDR2 FQGNSA. Germline trimming cut 4 bases from V and 5 bases from J; bases unmatched to any gene: 12.

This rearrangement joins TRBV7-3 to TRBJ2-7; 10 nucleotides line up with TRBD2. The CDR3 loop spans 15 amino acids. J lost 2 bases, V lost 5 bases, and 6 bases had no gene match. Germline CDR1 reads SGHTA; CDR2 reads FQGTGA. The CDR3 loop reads CASSTTGTSAYEQYF. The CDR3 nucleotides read TGTGCCAGCAGCACCACCGGGACTAGCGCCTACGAGCAGTACTTC.

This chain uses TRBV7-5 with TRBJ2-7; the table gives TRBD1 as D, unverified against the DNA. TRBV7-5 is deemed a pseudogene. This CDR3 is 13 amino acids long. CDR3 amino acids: CVRIGVQLYEQYF. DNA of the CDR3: TGTGTCAGGATAGGGGTTCAGCTCTACGAGCAGTACTTC.